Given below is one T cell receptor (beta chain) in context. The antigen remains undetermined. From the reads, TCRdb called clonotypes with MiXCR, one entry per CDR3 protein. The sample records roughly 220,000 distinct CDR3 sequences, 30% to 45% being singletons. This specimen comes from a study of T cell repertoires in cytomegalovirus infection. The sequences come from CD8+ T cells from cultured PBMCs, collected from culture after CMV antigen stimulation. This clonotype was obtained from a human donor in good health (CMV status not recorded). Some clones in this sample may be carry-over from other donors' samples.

The CDR3 reads CASSPGQVNTEAFF. In DNA form, the CDR3 reads TGTGCCAGCAGTCCAGGACAGGTGAACACTGAAGCTTTCTTT. The gene calls are TRBV27 and TRBJ1-1, with 7 bases matching TRBD1. This CDR3 region has 14 residues. J was trimmed by 0 bases and V by 5 bases; bases with no gene match: 3. Per germline, CDR1 MNHEY and CDR2 SMNVEV (reference sequence).